This T cell receptor (beta chain) was sequenced during a study of T-cell reconstitution after alpha-beta-depleted transplantation in children. General study findings and limits: Several hundred expanded graft clones reportedly gave rise to the alpha-beta T cells present about two months after transplant. Most T-cell counts and diversity one year after the transplant came from T cells that were newly produced. Recipient T cells and thymic progenitors that survived gave rise to the high TCRbeta diversity observed at day 60 in some patients.

Library preparation (for TCRbeta) was performed with unique molecular identifiers. TCRdb recomputed calls from the PCR reads with MiXCR, one row per CDR3 protein. This table holds 200,000 to 250,000 distinct CDR3 sequences, around 8% found once. The table lists this clonotype with many counts. Its antigen is not identified. V dropped 7 bases and J dropped 4 bases, with 13 bases sitting between them. The CDR3 spans 12 residues. The germline CDR1 and CDR2 sequences are DFQATT and SNEGSKA (reference sequence). This clonotype was obtained from a male patient younger than 18 who had a stem cell transplant for acute lymphoblastic leukemia, so the T cells may come from the graft donor. The chain joins TRBV20-1 to TRBJ1-2; perhaps TRBD1 as D (5 bases). Sequenced material: PBMCs, mostly from graft donor cells, taken 180 days after TCRalphabeta/CD19-depleted stem cell transplant. The CDR3 DNA reads as TGCAGTGTGACAGAGTGGGGCTATGGCTACACCTTC. Protein product: CSVTEWGYGYTF.